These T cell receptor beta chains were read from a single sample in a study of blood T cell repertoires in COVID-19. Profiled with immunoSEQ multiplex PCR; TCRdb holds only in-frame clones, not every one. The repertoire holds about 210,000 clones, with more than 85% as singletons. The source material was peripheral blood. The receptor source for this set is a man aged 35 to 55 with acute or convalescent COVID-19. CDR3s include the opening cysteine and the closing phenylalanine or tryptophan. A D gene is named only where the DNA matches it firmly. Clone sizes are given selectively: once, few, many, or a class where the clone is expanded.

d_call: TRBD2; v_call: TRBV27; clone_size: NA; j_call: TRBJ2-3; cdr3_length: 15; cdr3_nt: TGTGCCAGCAGCCCGGGACTAGCGGGGACAGATACGCAGTATTTT; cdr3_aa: CASSPGLAGTDTQYF
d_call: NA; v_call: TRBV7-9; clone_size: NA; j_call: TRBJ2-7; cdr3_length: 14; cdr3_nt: TGTGCCAGCAACCCCATTTGGGGGGGCCACGAGCAGTACTTC; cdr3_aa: CASNPIWGGHEQYF
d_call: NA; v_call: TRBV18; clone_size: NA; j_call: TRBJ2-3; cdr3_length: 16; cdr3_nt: TGTGCCAGCTCACCAGGGGGCCTAGGGGGCACAGATACGCAGTATTTT; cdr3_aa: CASSPGGLGGTDTQYF
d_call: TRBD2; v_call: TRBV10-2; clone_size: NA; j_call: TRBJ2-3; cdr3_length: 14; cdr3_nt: TGCGCCAGCAGACCTAGCGGGAGCACAGATACGCAGTATTTT; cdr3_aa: CASRPSGSTDTQYF
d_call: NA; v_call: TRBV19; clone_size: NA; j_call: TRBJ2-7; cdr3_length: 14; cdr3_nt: TGTGCCAGTAGTATCTCCTCTAGTTCCTACGAGCAGTACTTC; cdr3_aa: CASSISSSSYEQYF
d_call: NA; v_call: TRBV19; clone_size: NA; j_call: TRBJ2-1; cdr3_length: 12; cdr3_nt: TGTGCCAGTAGTATAGCTTACAATGAGCAGTTCTTC; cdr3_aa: CASSIAYNEQFF
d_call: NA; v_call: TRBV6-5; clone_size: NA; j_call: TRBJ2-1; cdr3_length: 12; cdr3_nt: TGTGCCAGCAGTTCTACTCTTCGTGAGCAGTTCTTC; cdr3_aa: CASSSTLREQFF
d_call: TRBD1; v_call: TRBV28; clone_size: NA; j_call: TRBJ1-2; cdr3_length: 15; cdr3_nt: TGTGCCAGCAGTTACTATTACAGGGGGTTGTATGGCTACACCTTC; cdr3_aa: CASSYYYRGLYGYTF
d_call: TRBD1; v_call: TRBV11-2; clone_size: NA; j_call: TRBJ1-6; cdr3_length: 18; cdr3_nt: TGTGCCAGCAGCTTAAGGGACAGTCGGATCTCCTATAATTCACCCCTCCACTTT; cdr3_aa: CASSLRDSRISYNSPLHF
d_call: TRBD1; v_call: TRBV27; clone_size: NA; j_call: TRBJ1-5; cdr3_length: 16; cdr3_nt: TGTGCCAGCAGCCGTCGGACAGGGGCTAGCAATCAGCCCCAGCATTTT; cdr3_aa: CASSRRTGASNQPQHF
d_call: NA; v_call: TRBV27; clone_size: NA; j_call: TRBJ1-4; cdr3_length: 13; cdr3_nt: TGTGCCAGCAGTGGGCAGGGTGGCGAAAAACTGTTTTTT; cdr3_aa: CASSGQGGEKLFF
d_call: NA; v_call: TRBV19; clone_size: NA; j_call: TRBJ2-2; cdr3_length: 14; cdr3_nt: TGTGCCAGTAGTACCCGACAGTACACCGGGGAGCTGTTTTTT; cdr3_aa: CASSTRQYTGELFF
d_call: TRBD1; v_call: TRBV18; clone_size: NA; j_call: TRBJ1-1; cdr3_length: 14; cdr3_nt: TGTGCCAGCTCACGGCGGACAGGGAACACTGAAGCTTTCTTT; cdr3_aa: CASSRRTGNTEAFF
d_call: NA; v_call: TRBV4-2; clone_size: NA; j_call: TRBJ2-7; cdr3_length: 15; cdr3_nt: TGTGCCAGCAGCCAACGAACCGGTGCTAACTACGAGCAGTACTTC; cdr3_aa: CASSQRTGANYEQYF
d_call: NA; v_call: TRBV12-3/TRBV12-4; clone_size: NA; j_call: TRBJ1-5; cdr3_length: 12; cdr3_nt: TGTGCCAGCAGCTGGGCGGGACAGCCCCAGCATTTT; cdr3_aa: CASSWAGQPQHF
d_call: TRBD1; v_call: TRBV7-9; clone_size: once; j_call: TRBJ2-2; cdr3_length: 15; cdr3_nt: TGTGCCAGCAGCACCTGGACAGGGGGAGCCGGGGAGCTGTTTTTT; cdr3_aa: CASSTWTGGAGELFF
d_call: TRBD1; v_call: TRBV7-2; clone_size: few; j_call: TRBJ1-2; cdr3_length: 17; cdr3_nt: TGTGCCAGCAGCTACTGGACAGGGCTCACTTCTAACTATGGCTACACCTTC; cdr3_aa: CASSYWTGLTSNYGYTF
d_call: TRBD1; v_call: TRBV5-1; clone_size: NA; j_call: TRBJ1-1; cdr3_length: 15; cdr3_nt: TGCGCCAGCAGCTCCCCGCAGGGGGCTAGTACTGAAGCTTTCTTT; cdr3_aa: CASSSPQGASTEAFF
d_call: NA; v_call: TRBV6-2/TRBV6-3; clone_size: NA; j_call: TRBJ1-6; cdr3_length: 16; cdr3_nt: TGTGCCAGCAGCCTACAAGGGGGATTGAATAATTCACCCCTCCACTTT; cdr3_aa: CASSLQGGLNNSPLHF
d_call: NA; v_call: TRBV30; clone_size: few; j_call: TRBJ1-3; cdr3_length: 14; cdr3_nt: TGTGCCTGGAAAGGGGGAGGGAATTGGGACACCATATATTTT; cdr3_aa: CAWKGGGNWDTIYF
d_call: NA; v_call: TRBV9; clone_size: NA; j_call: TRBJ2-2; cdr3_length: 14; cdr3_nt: TGTGCCAGCAGCGTAGAAGGGGTTGCCGGGGAGCTGTTTTTT; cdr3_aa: CASSVEGVAGELFF
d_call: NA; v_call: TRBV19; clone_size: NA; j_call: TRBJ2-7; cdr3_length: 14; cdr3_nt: TGTGCCAGTAGTCCGAGTTGGGCAGAATACGAGCAGTACTTC; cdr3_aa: CASSPSWAEYEQYF
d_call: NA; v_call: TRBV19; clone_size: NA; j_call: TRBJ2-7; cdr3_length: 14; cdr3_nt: TGTGCCAGTAGATGGAGGGACCCGTCCAACGAGCAGTACTTC; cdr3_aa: CASRWRDPSNEQYF
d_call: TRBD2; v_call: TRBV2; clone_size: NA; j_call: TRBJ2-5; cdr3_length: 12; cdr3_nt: TGTGCAGGGTCGGAGGGAGGGGAGACCCAGTACTTC; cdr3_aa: CAGSEGGETQYF
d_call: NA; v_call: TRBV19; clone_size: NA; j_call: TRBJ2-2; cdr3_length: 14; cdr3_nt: TGTGCCAGCCAACAGGTCATAAACACCGGGGAGCTGTTTTTT; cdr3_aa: CASQQVINTGELFF
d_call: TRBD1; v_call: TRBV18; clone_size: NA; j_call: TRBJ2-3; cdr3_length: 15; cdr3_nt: TGTGCCAGCTCTGACAGGGTTGGTGGCACAGATACGCAGTATTTT; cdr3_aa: CASSDRVGGTDTQYF
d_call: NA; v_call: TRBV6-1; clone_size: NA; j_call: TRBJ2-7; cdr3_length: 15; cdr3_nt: TGTGCCAGCAGTGAACATCTCGAGGGCAGCTACGAGCAGTACTTC; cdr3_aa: CASSEHLEGSYEQYF